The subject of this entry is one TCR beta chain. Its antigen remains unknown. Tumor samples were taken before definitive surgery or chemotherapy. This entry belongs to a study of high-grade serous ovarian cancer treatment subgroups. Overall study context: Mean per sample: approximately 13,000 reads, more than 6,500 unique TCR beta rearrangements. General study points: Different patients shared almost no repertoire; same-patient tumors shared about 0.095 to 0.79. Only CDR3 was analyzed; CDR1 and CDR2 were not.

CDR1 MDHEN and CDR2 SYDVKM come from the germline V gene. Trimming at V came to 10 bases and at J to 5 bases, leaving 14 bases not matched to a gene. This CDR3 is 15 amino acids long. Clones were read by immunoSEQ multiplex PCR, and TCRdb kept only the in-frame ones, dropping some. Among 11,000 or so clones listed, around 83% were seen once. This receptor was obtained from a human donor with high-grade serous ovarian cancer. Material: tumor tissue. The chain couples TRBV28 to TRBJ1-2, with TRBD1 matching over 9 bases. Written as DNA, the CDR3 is TGTGCCAACCAGGACCGGGACAGGGCGTTTTATGGCTACACCTTC. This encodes CANQDRDRAFYGYTF.